The 24 T cell receptor beta chains given below trace back to one sample, sequenced in a study of cytomegalovirus exposure and HLA in healthy donors. The PCR had 60 Vbeta and 13 Jbeta primers. TCRdb's copy holds only in-frame clones and misses some; the assay was immunoSEQ multiplex PCR. The sample yields 200,000 or so clones, roughly four fifths seen once. Sequencing was carried out using PBMCs. These receptors were taken from a woman aged 18-30 years in good health and CMV-seropositive.

The chain couples TRBV11-3 to TRBJ2-5; D is undetermined. CDR1 and CDR2 (germline): SGHNT, YENEEA. The CDR3 totals 14 residues. Trimming shortened V by 1 base and J by 4 bases, and 10 bases separated the two germline ends. The CDR3 reads CASSLGGHGETQYF. CDR3 nucleotides: TGTGCCAGCAGCTTAGGAGGTCACGGAGAGACCCAGTACTTC.

The V call is TRBV5-1, the J call TRBJ2-5, with a weak D call TRBD2 (5 bases). The CDR3 is 13 residues long. V lost 0 bases and J lost 4, with 7 bases in between. Germline loops: CDR1 SGHRS, CDR2 YFSETQ. This chain's CDR3 is CASSLELVETQYF. CDR3 DNA: TGCGCCAGCAGCTTGGAACTAGTAGAGACCCAGTACTTC. Full variable domain (rest looked up from reference TRBV5-1 and TRBJ2-5): KAGVTQTPRYLIKTRGQQVTLSCSPISGHRSVSWYQQTPGQGLQFLFEYFSETQRNKGNFPGRFSGRQFSNSRSEMNVSTLELGDSALYLCASSLELVETQYFGPGTRLLVL.

This rearrangement joins TRBV27 to TRBJ2-1; tentatively, D is TRBD1 (6 bases). This CDR3 is 13 amino acids long. V was clipped by 0 bases and J by 15 bases, with 15 bases between them. Germline CDR1 reads MNHEY; CDR2 reads SMNVEV (reference sequence). The CDR3 DNA reads TGTGCCAGCAGTTTATCGCTAAGACAGGATCGGTTCTTC. It translates to CASSLSLRQDRFF.

In this sample, this clone turned up a few times. The chain employs TRBV10-3 and TRBJ2-3, with D possibly being TRBD2 (5 bases). The germline V and J ends were trimmed by 11 bases and 2 bases, with 14 bases remaining between them. CDR1 and CDR2 from the germline V gene are ENHRY and SYGVKD. The CDR3 totals 13 residues. The CDR3 DNA is TGTGCCGCCGAAGCGGTGAACACAGATACGCAGTATTTT. Its protein is CAAEAVNTDTQYF.

The J gene is TRBJ1-2, the V gene TRBV6-1; 8 bases are a match to TRBD1. The CDR3 sequence is 12 residues long. V lost 11 bases and J lost 6; bases outside the gene matches: 8. CDR1 is MNHNS, CDR2 SASEGT, per germline. The CDR3 region has the DNA TGTGCCGGTTCGAGACAGGGGAATGGCTACACCTTC. This translates into CAGSRQGNGYTF.

This rearrangement joins TRBV6-1 to TRBJ2-2, with D tentatively TRBD2 (7 bases). This CDR3 comprises 15 residues. The ends were cut back, 6 bases at V and 6 bases at J, with 17 bases in the middle. Looked up from germline, CDR1 is MNHNS and CDR2 is SASEGT. CDR3 amino acids: CASRRGEGGAGELFF. The CDR3 coding sequence is TGTGCCAGCAGGAGGGGGGAGGGGGGTGCCGGGGAGCTGTTTTTT.

V is TRBV10-3 and J is TRBJ2-5, with D maybe TRBD1 (5 bases). Germline lookup yields CDR1 ENHRY and CDR2 SYGVKD. V gave up 0 bases and J gave up 1 base, with 9 bases separating them. CDR3 size: 15 residues. The DNA of the CDR3 is TGTGCCATCAGTGAGTCGAACCAGGGCCAAGAGACCCAGTACTTC. Translating gives CAISESNQGQETQYF.

This clone was seen more than once but under ten times. V and J are TRBV2 and TRBJ2-7; 9 bases map to TRBD1. CDR1 is SNHLY and CDR2 is FYNNEI in the germline V gene. Trimming cost V 6 bases and J 2 bases; bases outside gene matches: 8. CDR3 length equals 15 residues. CDR3 bases: TGTGCCAGCAGATACCGGGACAGGGTTACCTACGAGCAGTACTTC. It encodes CASRYRDRVTYEQYF.

In this sample, this clone turned up a few times. The chain is built from TRBV2 and TRBJ1-4; 8 bases map to TRBD1. Trimming took 6 bases from V and 5 from J; bases not matched to a gene: 2. The CDR3 is 13 amino acids. Germline loops: CDR1 SNHLY, CDR2 FYNNEI. The CDR3 sequence: CASRGQGNEKLFF. The CDR3 bases are TGTGCCAGCAGAGGACAGGGAAATGAAAAACTGTTTTTT.

The sample holds a few counts of this clone. This sequence joins TRBV11-1 and TRBJ2-2; perhaps TRBD1 as D (5 bases). CDR1 is SGHAT and CDR2 is FQDESV in the germline V gene (reference sequence). With 2 bases removed from V and 5 bases from J, the gap between germline ends came to 12 bases. This CDR3 is 15 amino acids long. This CDR3 reads CASSLHGRTTGELFF. The CDR3 nucleotides are TGTGCCAGCAGCTTACATGGACGGACAACCGGGGAGCTGTTTTTT.

The chain couples TRBV2 to TRBJ1-5, with D uncertain. The germline V and J ends were trimmed by 6 bases and 3 bases, with 15 bases remaining between them. This CDR3 contains 15 residues. Germline assignment: CDR1 SNHLY and CDR2 FYNNEI. The CDR3 nucleotides read TGTGCCAGCAGCCCCGGGAGGGTCAACAATCAGCCCCAGCATTTT. Protein sequence: CASSPGRVNNQPQHF.

This sequence joins TRBV18 and TRBJ2-1; D might be TRBD2 (5 bases). V was trimmed by 2 bases and J by 4 bases, leaving 18 bases between them. CDR3 length: 17 amino acids. The germline gives CDR1 KGHSH, CDR2 LQKENI. The CDR3 sequence: CASSPWSGAFPYNEQFF. Here the CDR3 DNA reads TGTGCCAGCTCACCATGGAGCGGCGCCTTTCCATACAATGAGCAGTTCTTC.

This chain uses TRBV11-2 with TRBJ2-3; TRBD2 agrees at 9 bases. Germline V gene lookup returns CDR1 SGHAT and CDR2 FQNNGV. The CDR3 spans 18 residues. Germline trimming cut 0 bases from V and 6 bases from J; bases unmatched to any gene: 13. CDR3 sequence: CASSLEAGGLFFGDTQYF. The CDR3 region has the DNA TGTGCCAGCAGCTTAGAAGCGGGGGGCCTCTTTTTTGGGGATACGCAGTATTTT.

Only one count was recorded for this clone. The V and J genes are TRBV30 and TRBJ1-1; D call uncertain. Trimming left V 0 bases short and J 2 bases short, with 10 bases between. Germline V gene sequence: CDR1 GTSNPN, CDR2 SVGIG (reference sequence). CDR3 length: 14 residues. The CDR3 reads CAWSVKLPNTEAFF. In DNA form, the CDR3 reads TGTGCCTGGAGTGTTAAACTTCCTAACACTGAAGCTTTCTTT.

This chain joins TRBV19 and TRBJ1-2; D ambiguous. This CDR3 is 14 amino acids long. V was pared by 1 base and J by 3 bases, with 9 bases between. The germline V gene encodes CDR1 LNHDA and CDR2 SQIVND (reference sequence). The CDR3 region has the DNA TGTGCCAGTAGTATAGCGGGGTCTGACTATGGCTACACCTTC. This encodes CASSIAGSDYGYTF. Combining the CDR3 with reference TRBV19 and TRBJ1-2 gives the whole variable domain DGGITQSPKYLFRKEGQNVTLSCEQNLNHDAMYWYRQDPGQGLRLIYYSQIVNDFQKGDIAEGYSVSREKKESFPLTVTSAQKNPTAFYLCASSIAGSDYGYTFGSGTRLTVV.

A remark on this clone: Distinct nucleotide sequences in the sample also encode this CDR3. CDR3 amino acids: CASSATGFYEQYV. CDR3 DNA sequence: TGTGCCAGCAGTGCCACAGGCTTCTACGAGCAGTATGTC. The chain uses TRBV6-1 and TRBJ2-7; D is perhaps TRBD1 (5 bases). This CDR3 comprises 13 residues. CDR1 and CDR2 from the germline V gene are MNHNS and SASEGT.

V and J are TRBV19 and TRBJ1-2; weak D call: TRBD1 (6 bases). V lost 10 bases, J lost 6 bases, and 18 bases lay in between. The CDR3 has 13 residues. CDR1 is LNHDA, CDR2 SQIVND, per germline (reference sequence). In DNA form, the CDR3 reads TGTGCCACCATCTCGATTCAGGGGAATGGCTACACCTTC. Encoded protein: CATISIQGNGYTF.

J is TRBJ2-1 and V is TRBV5-1, with D perhaps TRBD2 (6 bases). The length of the CDR3 is 15 residues. Germline V gives CDR1 SGHRS, CDR2 YFSETQ. Trimming took off 0 bases at V and 7 bases at J, with 14 bases between the two ends. In nucleotides, the CDR3 is TGCGCCAGCAGCTTGGGACTAGTACGGTTGAATGAGCAGTTCTTC. Protein sequence: CASSLGLVRLNEQFF.

The chain carries TRBV11-2 and TRBJ1-1; possible D gene TRBD1, 5 bases. CDR1 SGHAT and CDR2 FQNNGV come from the germline V gene. The CDR3 spans 12 residues. Trimming pared 5 bases from V and 4 bases from J, leaving 8 bases between. DNA of the CDR3: TGTGCCAGCAGCCCGGGGGGCACTGAAGCTTTCTTT. Its protein product is CASSPGGTEAFF.

V gene TRBV6-1 combines with J gene TRBJ1-2; 7 bases fit TRBD1. The CDR3 covers 15 residues. CDR1 is MNHNS, CDR2 SASEGT, per germline. Losses at the gene ends were 6 bases for V and 7 bases for J; bases not matched to a gene: 14. CDR3 in amino acids: CASSPGGGLRSGYTF. Written as DNA, the CDR3 is TGTGCCAGCAGCCCCGGAGGGGGCTTACGGAGTGGCTACACCTTC.

The chain carries TRBV7-9 and TRBJ2-5; no firm D call. CDR3 length: 14 amino acids. Germline assignment: CDR1 SEHNR and CDR2 FQNEAQ (reference sequence). V lost 0 bases and J 5 bases, leaving 10 bases between the germline ends. CDR3 protein: CASSLAPIVETQYF. The CDR3 nucleotides read TGTGCCAGCAGCTTAGCGCCGATAGTGGAGACCCAGTACTTC.

In its sample, this clone was seen once. Other DNA sequences in this sample translate to the same CDR3. The chain links TRBV28 to TRBJ2-5; tentative D call: TRBD2 (6 bases). The germline CDR1 and CDR2 sequences are MDHEN and SYDVKM. The V end lost 7 bases, the J end lost 1 base, and 25 bases lay between the germline ends. The CDR3 sequence is 18 residues long. CDR3: CASNRPFSSGPLQETQYF. For the CDR3, the DNA is TGTGCCAGCAACCGCCCTTTCTCCAGCGGGCCTCTCCAAGAGACCCAGTACTTC.

The J gene is TRBJ1-1, the V gene TRBV18; the match to TRBD1 covers 7 bases. J lost 0 bases, V lost 8 bases, and 9 bases had no gene match. The germline V gene has CDR1 KGHSH and CDR2 LQKENI. This CDR3 spans 15 amino acids. CDR3 protein: CASEGQENMNTEAFF. CDR3 in DNA: TGTGCCAGCGAAGGACAGGAGAACATGAACACTGAAGCTTTCTTT.

The chain recombines TRBV29-1 with TRBJ2-6; 8 positions agree with TRBD2. In germline, CDR1 is SQVTM, CDR2 ANQGSEA. V lost 4 bases and J lost 0; bases outside the gene matches: 11. This CDR3 has 18 residues. The CDR3 DNA reads TGCAGCGTTGGATCCGGGAGGGCCAACCCCTCTGGGGCCAACGTCCTGACTTTC. Translated: CSVGSGRANPSGANVLTF.